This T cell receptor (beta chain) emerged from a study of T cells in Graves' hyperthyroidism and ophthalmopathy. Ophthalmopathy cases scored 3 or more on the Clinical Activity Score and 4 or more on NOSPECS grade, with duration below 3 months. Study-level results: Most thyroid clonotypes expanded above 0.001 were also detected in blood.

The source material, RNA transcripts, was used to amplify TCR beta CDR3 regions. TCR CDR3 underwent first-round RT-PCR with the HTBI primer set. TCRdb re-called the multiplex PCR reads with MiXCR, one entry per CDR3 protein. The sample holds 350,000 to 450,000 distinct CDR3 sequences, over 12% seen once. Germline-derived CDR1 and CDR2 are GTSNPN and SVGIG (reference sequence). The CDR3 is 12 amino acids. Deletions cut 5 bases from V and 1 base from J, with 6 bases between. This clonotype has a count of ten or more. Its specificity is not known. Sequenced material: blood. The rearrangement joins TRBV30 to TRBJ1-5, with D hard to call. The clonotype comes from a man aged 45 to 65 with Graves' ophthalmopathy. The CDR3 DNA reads TGTGCCTGGGGGTCGAGCAATCAGCCCCAGCATTTT. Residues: CAWGSSNQPQHF.